These T cell receptor beta chains were read from a single sample in a study of T cell responses to AZD1222 COVID-19 vaccine. The protocol was immunoSEQ multiplex PCR, while the TCRdb copy is restricted to in-frame clones and leaves out a portion. The sample has about 200,000 clones; approximately 89% are singletons. The sample consisted of peripheral blood, taken 28 days after the second AZD1222 dose. These receptors were taken from an adult who received the AZD1222 COVID-19 vaccine. Each CDR3 is given with its conserved first and last residue. The D gene is left open where the match is weak. The listing skips clone size in some rows; elsewhere it reads once, few, many or a size class.

cdr3_aa	cdr3_nt	j_call	clone_size	d_call	v_call
CASSLYSGIAGELFF	TGTGCCAGCAGCTTATATTCGGGAATCGCCGGGGAGCTGTTTTTT	TRBJ2-2	.	.	TRBV7-2
CAITSGRPYEQYF	TGTGCCATCACTAGCGGGAGACCCTACGAGCAGTACTTC	TRBJ2-7	few	TRBD2	TRBV6-5
CASSLTRTSGRTDTQYF	TGTGCCAGCAGCTTAACACGGACTAGCGGGAGGACAGATACGCAGTATTTT	TRBJ2-3	.	TRBD2	TRBV7-8
CASSRQGYTEAFF	TGTGCCAGCAGTCGACAGGGGTACACTGAAGCTTTCTTT	TRBJ1-1	.	TRBD1	TRBV28
CASSLSGRAETGELFF	TGCGCCAGCAGCTTAAGCGGGAGGGCCGAAACCGGGGAGCTGTTTTTT	TRBJ2-2	.	TRBD2	TRBV5-1
CATSEGTVPTQYF	TGTGCCACCAGTGAGGGGACGGTCCCGACCCAGTACTTC	TRBJ2-5	.	.	TRBV24-1
CASSLAPGTSGRGNEQFF	TGTGCCAGCAGCTTAGCGCCCGGGACTAGCGGGAGAGGAAATGAGCAGTTCTTC	TRBJ2-1	.	TRBD2	TRBV7-2
CASSPTGLAKNIQYF	TGTGCCAGCAGTCCCACAGGGTTAGCCAAAAACATTCAGTACTTC	TRBJ2-4	.	.	TRBV28
CASSQEWGYLTYNEQFF	TGTGCCAGCAGCCAAGAATGGGGGTACCTAACATACAATGAGCAGTTCTTC	TRBJ2-1	.	.	TRBV3-1/TRBV3-2
CASGRGLNTEAFF	TGTGCCAGCGGCCGGGGGTTGAACACTGAAGCTTTCTTT	TRBJ1-1	.	.	TRBV27
CSARDLGEFF	TGCAGTGCTAGAGATCTGGGGGAGTTCTTC	TRBJ2-1	.	.	TRBV20-1
CASSLLAGVSYNEQFF	TGCGCCAGCAGCTTGCTAGCGGGAGTCTCCTACAATGAGCAGTTCTTC	TRBJ2-1	.	TRBD2	TRBV5-1
CASSDRGLEQFF	TGCGCCAGCAGTGACCGCGGCCTCGAGCAGTTCTTC	TRBJ2-1	once	.	TRBV10-1
CASSLSPRGGTNYGYTF	TGTGCCAGCAGTTTATCCCCGCGGGGGGGGACTAACTATGGCTACACCTTC	TRBJ1-2	.	.	TRBV28
CASSVEAGVTDTQYF	TGTGCCAGCAGTGTAGAGGCGGGAGTCACAGATACGCAGTATTTT	TRBJ2-3	once	TRBD2	TRBV2
CATSFGWAYEQYF	TGTGCCACCTCCTTTGGGTGGGCCTACGAGCAGTACTTC	TRBJ2-7	.	.	TRBV19
CASSIGGSWLDNEQFF	TGTGCCAGTAGTATTGGTGGGAGTTGGTTGGACAATGAGCAGTTCTTC	TRBJ2-1	.	.	TRBV19
CASSFGPGDQPQHF	TGTGCCAGCAGCTTCGGACCGGGCGATCAGCCCCAGCATTTT	TRBJ1-5	.	.	TRBV7-2
CASSLSQQLREQYF	TGCGCCAGCAGCCTCTCTCAACAGCTACGGGAGCAGTACTTC	TRBJ2-7	.	.	TRBV4-1
CATSANTGELFF	TGTGCCACCAGTGCCAACACCGGGGAGCTGTTTTTT	TRBJ2-2	.	.	TRBV24-1
CASSNRGFRTEAFF	TGTGCCAGCAGCAACAGGGGTTTTAGGACTGAAGCTTTCTTT	TRBJ1-1	.	TRBD1	TRBV7-3
CASSFVTGGLRNTIYF	TGTGCCAGCAGCTTTGTTACAGGGGGGCTCCGAAACACCATATATTTT	TRBJ1-3	.	TRBD1	TRBV7-2
CASGVAGSTGELFF	TGTGCCAGCGGGGTGGCAGGGTCCACCGGGGAGCTGTTTTTT	TRBJ2-2	.	.	TRBV2
CATSDWTGHGYTF	TGTGCCACCAGTGACTGGACAGGGCATGGCTACACCTTC	TRBJ1-2	.	TRBD1	TRBV24-1
CASSSLYTF	TGTGCCAGTAGTTCTCTGTACACCTTC	TRBJ1-2	.	.	TRBV19
CASNPWGGGEQYF	TGTGCCAGCAACCCGTGGGGTGGTGGCGAGCAGTACTTC	TRBJ2-7	medium-sized	.	TRBV6-5
CASSLIPSGSVEQFF	TGTGCCAGCAGTTTAATTCCTAGCGGGAGTGTTGAGCAGTTCTTC	TRBJ2-1	.	TRBD2	TRBV28
CASSPPGYTGELFF	TGTGCCAGCAGTCCGCCGGGGTACACCGGGGAGCTGTTTTTT	TRBJ2-2	few	.	TRBV28
CASSQWTYGYTF	TGTGCCAGCAGCCAGTGGACCTATGGCTACACCTTC	TRBJ1-2	.	.	TRBV7-8
CASSLTGGRGYTF	TGTGCCAGCAGTTTAACAGGGGGCAGAGGCTACACCTTC	TRBJ1-2	.	TRBD1	TRBV28
CASSFTSGSYNEQFF	TGTGCCAGCAGCTTTACTAGCGGCTCCTACAATGAGCAGTTCTTC	TRBJ2-1	.	TRBD2	TRBV5-4
CASSYGTSGPDTQYF	TGTGCCAGCAGTTACGGGACTAGCGGGCCAGATACGCAGTATTTT	TRBJ2-3	few	TRBD2	TRBV6-2/TRBV6-3
CASSPTGANNQPQHF	TGTGCCAGCAGTCCTACAGGGGCGAACAATCAGCCCCAGCATTTT	TRBJ1-5	.	TRBD1	TRBV6-5
CASGDRGNQPQHF	TGTGCCAGCGGGGACAGAGGCAATCAGCCCCAGCATTTT	TRBJ1-5	.	TRBD1	TRBV7-2
CATTRRGMGNTIYF	TGTGCCACCACCCGACGGGGCATGGGAAACACCATATATTTT	TRBJ1-3	.	.	TRBV10-3
CASRLRTGNQPQHF	TGTGCCAGCAGACTTAGGACGGGAAATCAGCCCCAGCATTTT	TRBJ1-5	few	.	TRBV5-8
CASSPGPLMNTEAFF	TGTGCCAGCTCACCCGGGCCCCTAATGAACACTGAAGCTTTCTTT	TRBJ1-1	.	.	TRBV18
CASSQRVQGAGEQYF	TGTGCCAGCAGCCAAAGAGTGCAGGGCGCGGGGGAGCAGTACTTC	TRBJ2-7	.	.	TRBV3-1/TRBV3-2
CASSQAGELFF	TGTGCCAGCAGCCAAGCCGGGGAGCTGTTTTTT	TRBJ2-2	.	.	TRBV4-2
CASSYLAGGGTDTQYF	TGCGCCAGCAGCTACCTAGCGGGCGGGGGCACAGATACGCAGTATTTT	TRBJ2-3	.	TRBD2	TRBV5-1
CASSLGPSNSPLHF	TGTGCCAGCAGCTTAGGACCGAGTAATTCACCCCTCCACTTT	TRBJ1-6	.	.	TRBV7-9
CASSVAGGPYNEQFF	TGTGCCAGCAGCGTAGCGGGGGGTCCCTACAATGAGCAGTTCTTC	TRBJ2-1	.	TRBD2	TRBV9
CASSRTGTGPYEQYF	TGTGCCAGCAGCCGTACCGGGACAGGACCCTACGAGCAGTACTTC	TRBJ2-7	.	TRBD1	TRBV7-2
CASSSGTEAFF	TGTGCCAGCAGCTCCGGGACTGAAGCTTTCTTT	TRBJ1-1	.	.	TRBV6-5